The 19 T cell receptor beta chains in this list originate from one sample, sequenced in a study of cytomegalovirus exposure and HLA in healthy donors. Use of 60 Vbeta and 13 Jbeta primers characterized the PCR. TCRdb's table, derived via immunoSEQ multiplex PCR, lists solely in-frame clones and lacks some. The sample lists about 110,000 clones, around 76% seen once, with roughly 2.3% in the top ten. Material: PBMCs. These TCRs come from a man aged 18 to 35 in good health and CMV-seronegative.

The gene calls are TRBV5-1 and TRBJ2-6, with D hard to call. The germline gives CDR1 SGHRS, CDR2 YFSETQ. Trimming pared 4 bases from V and 6 bases from J, leaving 14 bases between. The CDR3 totals 15 residues. This CDR3 reads CASSPRRGEANVLTF. As DNA, the CDR3 is TGCGCCAGCAGCCCAAGGAGAGGAGAGGCCAACGTCCTGACTTTC.

This clone was seen once. CDR3 sequence reads: CAIRSGSTDTQYF. The CDR3 DNA sequence: TGTGCCATCCGGAGCGGGAGCACAGATACGCAGTATTTT. The chain combines TRBV10-3 with TRBJ2-3; perhaps TRBD2 as D (6 bases). Per the germline V gene, CDR1 is ENHRY and CDR2 is SYGVKD. The CDR3 totals 13 residues. V lost 8 bases, J lost 0 bases, and 9 bases lay in between.

V and J are TRBV6-4 and TRBJ1-2, with 7 positions matching TRBD1. This CDR3 is built from 16 residues. Germline trimming cut 2 bases from V and 5 bases from J; bases unmatched to any gene: 11. Germline values: CDR1 MRHNA, CDR2 SNTAGT. The CDR3 bases are TGTGCCAGCAGTGACCACAACAGGGGTAGTCGGTATGGCTACACCTTC. Amino acid sequence: CASSDHNRGSRYGYTF.

As for this clone: A read error may account for a junction end that differs from germline. Additional DNA sequences in this sample encode the identical CDR3. The chain couples TRBV7-2 to TRBJ2-3; a weak D match, TRBD2 (6 bases). This CDR3 is built from 15 residues. CDR1 and CDR2 (germline): SGHTA, FQGNSA. The CDR3 region is CASSLQAGSTDTQYF. CDR3 nucleotide sequence: TGCGCCAGCAGCTTACAGGCGGGGAGCACAGATACGCAGTATTTT.

This clone has more than one count but fewer than ten. This sequence joins TRBV7-3 and TRBJ2-3; TRBD2 aligns across 7 bases. This CDR3 region has 13 residues. V gave up 5 bases and J gave up 5 bases; unmatched junction bases: 4. Looked up from germline, CDR1 is SGHTA and CDR2 is FQGTGA. The DNA of the CDR3 is TGTGCCAGCAGCCTGAGGGAGGGAGATACGCAGTATTTT. Its protein is CASSLREGDTQYF.

The V call is TRBV7-7, the J call TRBJ2-5; 8 nucleotides agree with TRBD1. The CDR3 contains 16 residues. The germline V gene encodes CDR1 SSHAT and CDR2 FNYEAQ (reference sequence). J was trimmed by 5 bases and V by 5 bases; bases with no gene match: 13. The DNA of the CDR3 is TGTGCCAGCAGCGCAGATGTGCAGGGGGCTCGGGAGACCCAGTACTTC. Translating it yields CASSADVQGARETQYF.

The rearrangement joins TRBV6-5 to TRBJ1-1, with 10 bases aligning to TRBD1. V lost 6 bases and J lost 6; bases outside the gene matches: 10. CDR1 is MNHEY and CDR2 is SVGAGI in the germline V gene. This CDR3 is built from 15 residues. The CDR3 DNA reads as TGTGCCAGCAGCCGTCCCCCGGACAGGGGGGCTGAAGCTTTCTTT. Translated: CASSRPPDRGAEAFF.

The chain uses TRBV6-6 and TRBJ2-1, with TRBD1 identical over 9 bases. The V segment lost 7 bases and the J segment 2 bases; nucleotides outside the gene matches: 6. Germline V gene lookup returns CDR1 MNHNY and CDR2 SVGAGI (reference sequence). The CDR3 is 15 residues long. The DNA of the CDR3 is TGTGCCAGCAACATACAGGGGGCTGCCTACAATGAGCAGTTCTTC. Encoded protein: CASNIQGAAYNEQFF.

This clone was counted a single time. The chain couples TRBV6-6 to TRBJ2-7; 7 nucleotides match TRBD2. This CDR3 contains 15 residues. Germline lookup yields CDR1 MNHNY and CDR2 SVGAGI (reference sequence). V shed 7 bases and J 2 bases; nucleotides not matched to a gene: 11. The CDR3 sequence: CASTPGRQSPYEQYF. CDR3 nucleotides: TGTGCCAGCACCCCCGGGAGGCAGAGTCCCTACGAGCAGTACTTC.

This clone was observed a single time. The chain joins TRBV7-9 to TRBJ2-2; no reliable D call. Looked up from germline, CDR1 is SEHNR and CDR2 is FQNEAQ (reference sequence). The CDR3 totals 15 residues. V was clipped by 5 bases and J by 1 base, with 11 bases between them. The DNA of the CDR3 is TGTGCCAGCAGCCTCGTCCAACAGAACACCGGGGAGCTGTTTTTT. Residues: CASSLVQQNTGELFF. Looking up the rest from reference TRBV7-9 and TRBJ2-2 gives the full variable domain: DTGVSQNPRHKITKRGQNVTFRCDPISEHNRLYWYRQTLGQGPEFLTYFQNEAQLEKSRLLSDRFSAERPKGSFSTLEIQRTEQGDSAMYLCASSLVQQNTGELFFGEGSRLTVL.

A single count supports this clone. V is TRBV6-5 and J is TRBJ1-5, with D possibly being TRBD1 (5 bases). V was trimmed by 6 bases and J by 1 base, leaving 13 bases between them. The CDR3 length is 15 residues. Germline assignment: CDR1 MNHEY and CDR2 SVGAGI. Here the CDR3 DNA reads TGTGCCAGCAGGAATGGGGCAGTAAGCAATCAGCCCCAGCATTTT. Protein sequence: CASRNGAVSNQPQHF.

This sequence joins TRBV7-8 and TRBJ2-7, with a weak D call TRBD2 (5 bases). Germline values: CDR1 SGHVS, CDR2 FQNEAQ. V shed 9 bases and J shed 3 bases, with 9 bases lying between them. The CDR3 has 11 residues. The CDR3 DNA follows: TGTGCCAGTCGCGGAGGCTACGAGCAGTACTTC. Amino acid sequence: CASRGGYEQYF.

This chain connects TRBV18 to TRBJ2-7; 8 nucleotides agree with TRBD1. CDR3 size: 14 residues. V was clipped by 5 bases and J by 3 bases; unmatched bases: 6. Germline lookup yields CDR1 KGHSH and CDR2 LQKENI. CDR3 residues: CASSFGQGHYEQYF. CDR3 bases: TGTGCCAGCTCATTTGGACAGGGCCACTACGAGCAGTACTTC.

A note on this clone: Other nucleotide sequences from this sample produce the same CDR3. The gene calls are TRBV15 and TRBJ2-7, with D perhaps TRBD1 (6 bases). CDR1 and CDR2 from the germline V gene are LNHNV and YYDKDF (reference sequence). The CDR3 covers 14 residues. V shed 0 bases and J shed 2 bases, with 8 bases lying between them. The CDR3 DNA sequence: TGTGCCACCAGCAGAGAGTGGGGGCCCTACGAGCAGTACTTC. This codes for CATSREWGPYEQYF.

This clone was observed a handful of times. The chain employs TRBV5-6 and TRBJ2-7; 8 nucleotides match TRBD1. The CDR3 covers 13 residues. V was pared by 7 bases and J by 7 bases, with 10 bases of the junction left unmatched. Germline V gene sequence: CDR1 SGHDT, CDR2 YYEEEE. DNA of the CDR3: TGTGCCAGCGCCAGGGCAGGGGGCGAGGAGCAGTACTTC. Its translation is CASARAGGEEQYF.

This chain links TRBV7-2 with TRBJ2-7; D is undetermined. CDR1 and CDR2 (germline): SGHTA, FQGNSA. CDR3 length: 12 amino acids. Trimming cost V 2 bases and J 3 bases, with 5 bases left between them. The CDR3 loop is CASSLFIYEQYF. In nucleotides, the CDR3 is TGTGCCAGCAGCTTATTTATCTACGAGCAGTACTTC.

The CDR3 DNA sequence: TGTGCCAGCGGCATAAGCTACGAGCAGTACTTC. It yields the protein CASGISYEQYF. The chain joins TRBV6-1 to TRBJ2-7; no definite D call. Deletions cut 8 bases from V and 3 bases from J, with 8 bases between. Germline loops: CDR1 MNHNS, CDR2 SASEGT. The CDR3 spans 11 residues.

About this clone: The CDR3 ends on some other residue instead of the conserved phenylalanine or tryptophan, so this is likely a read error. No DNA is shown, since the ends of the CDR3 on it are uncertain; the CDR3 is the one TCRdb lists. The chain is built from TRBV19 and TRBJ2-7; TRBD1 is the table's D call, not checked against the DNA. The CDR3 spans 9 amino acids, including both terminal residues. The germline V gene has CDR1 LNHDA and CDR2 SQIVND (reference sequence). The CDR3 loop is CASSPRQGS.

This chain joins TRBV6-1 and TRBJ2-5; D possibly corresponds to TRBD1 (6 bases). The germline CDR1 and CDR2 sequences are MNHNS and SASEGT. The CDR3 length is 14 residues. V lost 3 bases to trimming and J lost 4 bases, with 12 bases between them. CDR3 in DNA: TGTGCCAGCAGTGAGTCAGGGGTCCGAGAGACCCAGTACTTC. As protein: CASSESGVRETQYF.